Shown below are 30 T cell receptor beta chains from a single sample sequenced in a study of CD8 T cells in Susac syndrome. Reverse transcription of 0.5 to 1 ug RNA used random hexamers. From the immunoSEQ multiplex PCR reads, TCRdb called clonotypes with MiXCR, one entry per CDR3 protein. In the table there are about 120,000 distinct CDR3 sequences, more than 90% of which are singletons. Sequenced: CD8+ T cells from PBMCs. These TCRs come from a human donor with Susac syndrome.

The chain combines TRBV18 with TRBJ1-2, with D perhaps matching TRBD1 (5 bases). Germline values: CDR1 KGHSH, CDR2 LQKENI. Trimming took off 3 bases at V and 0 bases at J, with 14 bases between the two ends. The CDR3 is 16 residues long. The CDR3 here is CASSPPGPPSNYGYTF. CDR3 sequence (DNA): TGTGCCAGCTCACCGCCGGGGCCGCCGTCTAACTATGGCTACACCTTC.

This chain joins TRBV19 and TRBJ1-2; D perhaps matches TRBD1 (5 bases). CDR3 length equals 15 residues. V lost 0 bases to trimming and J lost 8 bases, with 16 bases between them. Per germline, CDR1 LNHDA and CDR2 SQIVND (reference sequence). The CDR3 loop is CASSIDLQTARGYTF. The CDR3 nucleotides read TGTGCCAGTAGTATAGATCTGCAGACAGCGCGGGGCTACACCTTC.

The chain carries TRBV27 and TRBJ1-2; 10 bases fit TRBD1. V was pared by 4 bases and J by 8 bases, with 7 bases of the junction left unmatched. CDR1 and CDR2 (germline): MNHEY, SMNVEV (reference sequence). CDR3 length: 14 amino acids. Here the CDR3 reads CASSSWTGGGGYTF. The CDR3 region has the DNA TGTGCCAGCAGTTCATGGACAGGGGGAGGAGGCTACACCTTC.

This sequence joins TRBV5-6 and TRBJ2-3; 7 nucleotides line up with TRBD2. V was pared by 2 bases and J by 6 bases, with 6 bases of the junction left unmatched. Germline V CDR1 and CDR2: SGHDT, YYEEEE. The CDR3 covers 14 residues. CDR3 amino acids: CASSLGLVADTQYF. DNA for the CDR3: TGTGCCAGCAGCTTAGGACTAGTTGCTGATACGCAGTATTTT.

The chain employs TRBV12-3 or TRBV12-4 and TRBJ2-5; either TRBD1 or TRBD2 may supply D (5 bases each). The CDR3 runs to 14 residues. V lost 3 bases to trimming and J lost 6 bases, with 14 bases between them. The CDR3 is CASSFGDLGKTQYF. The CDR3 nucleotides are TGTGCCAGCAGTTTTGGGGACCTTGGAAAGACCCAGTACTTC.

The chain joins TRBV20-1 to TRBJ2-7; 13 bases line up with TRBD2. The CDR3 covers 14 residues. From germline, CDR1 is DFQATT and CDR2 SNEGSKA (reference sequence). With 6 bases clipped from V and 1 base from J, the junction kept 3 bases outside the gene matches. CDR3 sequence: CSARTSGGSYEQYF. CDR3 sequence (DNA): TGCAGTGCCCGGACTAGCGGGGGATCCTACGAGCAGTACTTC.

The chain employs TRBV18 and TRBJ2-5; D possibly corresponds to TRBD1 (5 bases). The CDR3 extends over 17 amino acids. The germline V gene encodes CDR1 KGHSH and CDR2 LQKENI. The V and J ends lost 3 bases and 2 bases respectively, with 19 bases between them. CDR3 region: CASSPSGGAYIQETQYF. Written as DNA, the CDR3 is TGTGCCAGCTCACCTTCAGGTGGGGCCTATATACAAGAGACCCAGTACTTC. Full variable domain (outside the CDR3, taken from reference TRBV18 and TRBJ2-5): NAGVMQNPRHLVRRRGQEARLRCSPMKGHSHVYWYRQLPEEGLKFMVYLQKENIIDESGMPKERFSAEFPKEGPSILRIQQVVRGDSAAYFCASSPSGGAYIQETQYFGPGTRLLVL.

The chain carries TRBV7-2 and TRBJ2-1, with D uncertain. The V and J ends lost 3 bases and 0 bases respectively, with 9 bases between them. The CDR3 totals 15 residues. Germline CDR1 SGHTA, CDR2 FQGNSA. The CDR3 bases are TGTGCCAGCAGCTTTACAACCCACTCCTACAATGAGCAGTTCTTC. It codes for CASSFTTHSYNEQFF.

V usage is TRBV13 and J usage is TRBJ1-2; possible D gene TRBD1, 6 bases. CDR3 length equals 15 residues. CDR1 PRHDT and CDR2 FYEKMQ come from the germline V gene (reference sequence). Trimming took off 6 bases at V and 6 bases at J, with 20 bases between the two ends. The CDR3 is CASRAQGGALDGYTF. The CDR3 DNA reads TGTGCCAGCAGGGCTCAAGGGGGAGCTCTGGATGGCTACACCTTC.

The chain carries TRBV5-1 and TRBJ2-7; D possibly corresponds to TRBD2 (5 bases). The V gene's germline CDR1 is SGHRS and CDR2 YFSETQ. Trimming cost V 7 bases and J 3 bases, with 14 bases left between them. The CDR3 runs to 13 residues. The chain's CDR3 is CASAGVSGYEQYF. The CDR3 nucleotides read TGCGCCAGCGCGGGCGTATCAGGCTACGAGCAGTACTTC.

The gene calls are TRBV7-8 and TRBJ1-2; 7 bases fit TRBD1. The junction had 14 bases not matched to a gene; V was cut back by 5 bases and J by 2 bases. Germline V gene data show CDR1 as SGHVS and CDR2 as FQNEAQ. The CDR3 runs to 17 residues. The CDR3 sequence is CASSLYQRQGPNYGYTF. In nucleotides, the CDR3 is TGTGCCAGCAGCCTATACCAAAGACAGGGACCCAACTATGGCTACACCTTC.

The chain combines TRBV19 with TRBJ2-1, with TRBD2 matching over 8 bases. From germline, CDR1 is LNHDA and CDR2 SQIVND (reference sequence). CDR3 size: 16 residues. J gave up 2 bases and V 4 bases, and 7 bases lay outside the gene matches. The CDR3 reads CASSRRGTRTYNEQFF. In DNA form, the CDR3 reads TGTGCCAGTAGTAGAAGGGGGACTAGAACCTACAATGAGCAGTTCTTC. The full variable domain, in which reference TRBV19 and TRBJ2-1 provide the parts outside the CDR3, is DGGITQSPKYLFRKEGQNVTLSCEQNLNHDAMYWYRQDPGQGLRLIYYSQIVNDFQKGDIAEGYSVSREKKESFPLTVTSAQKNPTAFYLCASSRRGTRTYNEQFFGPGTRLTVL.

The chain has TRBV12-3 or TRBV12-4 and TRBJ2-7, with unresolved D. V dropped 7 bases and J dropped 3 bases, with 16 bases sitting between them. The CDR3 is made up of 14 amino acids. The CDR3 DNA reads TGTGCCAGCACCTCTCTGGCAGGCGGCTACGAGCAGTACTTC. It translates to CASTSLAGGYEQYF.

The chain links TRBV5-6 to TRBJ2-5; D remains unclear. Trimming took off 4 bases at V and 2 bases at J, with 27 bases between the two ends. The CDR3 spans 19 residues. Germline CDR1 SGHDT, CDR2 YYEEEE. CDR3 sequence (DNA): TGTGCCAGCAGCCCTGTCGGCCCGGTGGCCCTGGCCGGGCAAGAGACCCAGTACTTC. Its protein is CASSPVGPVALAGQETQYF.

The rearrangement uses TRBV20-1 and TRBJ2-7, with 8 bases that match TRBD1. In germline, CDR1 is DFQATT, CDR2 SNEGSKA (reference sequence). Trimming cost V 6 bases and J 2 bases; bases outside gene matches: 12. The CDR3 totals 15 residues. DNA for the CDR3: TGCAGTGCGGGGAATGGGGCAGGGGGCCCCTACGAGCAGTACTTC. Translating it yields CSAGNGAGGPYEQYF.

The chain has TRBV20-1 and TRBJ2-7; unclear D gene. Trimming left V 5 bases short and J 3 bases short, with 14 bases between. The germline V gene has CDR1 DFQATT and CDR2 SNEGSKA (reference sequence). The CDR3 sequence is 13 residues long. The CDR3 DNA follows: TGCAGTGCTCACACAGAGAACGGCTACGAGCAGTACTTC. It is translated as CSAHTENGYEQYF.

The chain is built from TRBV2 and TRBJ2-5, with unresolved D. The CDR3 covers 12 residues. The V end lost 2 bases, the J end lost 5 bases, and 6 bases lay between the germline ends. Germline CDR1 is SNHLY and CDR2 is FYNNEI. CDR3 nucleotide sequence: TGTGCCAGCAGTGAAAGCAGGGAGACCCAGTACTTC. Its protein product is CASSESRETQYF.

The chain couples TRBV7-9 to TRBJ1-2, with unresolved D. Looked up from germline, CDR1 is SEHNR and CDR2 is FQNEAQ (reference sequence). Trimming left V 5 bases short and J 0 bases short, with 16 bases between. CDR3 size: 16 residues. CDR3 region: CASSPSPTEPNYGYTF. The CDR3 DNA reads TGTGCCAGCAGCCCAAGCCCAACCGAACCTAACTATGGCTACACCTTC.

The chain employs TRBV5-6 and TRBJ2-7, with 9 bases fitting TRBD1. V shed 3 bases, J shed 3 bases, and the junction held 7 bases outside the gene matches. Germline V lookup: CDR1 SGHDT, CDR2 YYEEEE. The CDR3 is made up of 15 amino acids. This CDR3 is CASSSLGTGSYEQYF. The CDR3 DNA follows: TGTGCCAGCAGCTCTCTTGGGACAGGGAGCTACGAGCAGTACTTC.

The CDR3 DNA reads TGTGCCACCTCCTCAGGATTCCAGAGTGACGAGCAGTACTTC. Encoded protein: CATSSGFQSDEQYF. V is TRBV15 and J is TRBJ2-7; D unclear. V was cut by 8 bases and J by 5 bases, with 19 bases left in between. Germline loops: CDR1 LNHNV, CDR2 YYDKDF (reference sequence). The CDR3 extends over 14 amino acids. The full variable domain, rest sourced from reference TRBV15 and TRBJ2-7, is DAMVIQNPRYQVTQFGKPVTLSCSQTLNHNVMYWYQQKSSQAPKLLFHYYDKDFNNEADTPDNFQSRRPNTSFCFLDIRSPGLGDTAMYLCATSSGFQSDEQYFGPGTRLTVT.

V gene TRBV12-3 or TRBV12-4 combines with J gene TRBJ1-2, with D tentatively TRBD1 (5 bases). Trimming cost V 2 bases and J 3 bases, with 13 bases left between them. The CDR3 has 15 residues. The CDR3 protein is CASSLNGGYDYGYTF. The DNA for the CDR3 is TGTGCCAGCAGTTTAAACGGGGGGTATGACTATGGCTACACCTTC.

The CDR3 DNA reads TGTGCCAGCAGTTCTCCCGGGGCCTACGAGCAGTACTTC. This sequence encodes CASSSPGAYEQYF. The genes are TRBV28 and TRBJ2-7; perhaps TRBD2 as D (5 bases). CDR1 and CDR2 (germline): MDHEN, SYDVKM. V was cut by 4 bases and J by 2 bases, with 9 bases left in between. The length of the CDR3 is 13 residues.

The chain is built from TRBV30 and TRBJ1-2; D is undetermined. Looked up from germline, CDR1 is GTSNPN and CDR2 is SVGIG (reference sequence). Trimming stripped 6 bases from V and 8 bases from J, with 16 bases between. CDR3 size: 12 residues. In nucleotides, the CDR3 is TGTGCCTGCTCCTCCATCTCTGGCGGCTACACCTTC. Amino acid sequence: CACSSISGGYTF. The whole variable domain, filled in from reference TRBV30 and TRBJ1-2, reads SQTIHQWPATLVQPVGSPLSLECTVEGTSNPNLYWYRQAAGRGLQLLFYSVGIGQISSEVPQNLSASRPQDRQFILSSKKLLLSDSGFYLCACSSISGGYTFGSGTRLTVV.

The chain links TRBV28 to TRBJ2-3; no reliable D call. This CDR3 is built from 12 residues. Germline CDR1 is MDHEN and CDR2 is SYDVKM. V lost 4 bases and J lost 4, with 6 bases in between. The CDR3 DNA sequence: TGTGCCAGCAGTTACGCCCCAGATACGCAGTATTTT. It yields the protein CASSYAPDTQYF.

The CDR3 coding sequence is TGTGCCAGCAGCTTTTGGTGGGATAGCAATCAGCCCCAGCATTTT. As protein: CASSFWWDSNQPQHF. The genes are TRBV5-6 and TRBJ1-5; D is undetermined. The CDR3 runs to 15 residues. Germline V CDR1 and CDR2: SGHDT, YYEEEE. Trimming shortened V by 2 bases and J by 0 bases, and 9 bases separated the two germline ends.

The V and J genes are TRBV6-5 and TRBJ2-1; 8 bases match TRBD2. The length of the CDR3 is 15 residues. J gave up 6 bases and V 5 bases, and 9 bases lay outside the gene matches. The germline V gene has CDR1 MNHEY and CDR2 SVGAGI. The CDR3 protein is CASSRTSGDGNEQFF. CDR3 sequence (DNA): TGTGCCAGCAGTCGTACTAGCGGCGACGGCAATGAGCAGTTCTTC.

The chain carries TRBV9 and TRBJ2-2; 11 bases align to TRBD2. This CDR3 has 16 amino acids. V was pared by 3 bases and J by 6 bases, with 7 bases of the junction left unmatched. Germline V lookup: CDR1 SGDLS, CDR2 YYNGEE. The CDR3 bases are TGTGCCAGCAGCGAGATTAGCGGGGGGGCAGCCGGGGAGCTGTTTTTT. Translating it yields CASSEISGGAAGELFF.

Ten or more counts support this clonotype. V usage is TRBV14 and J usage is TRBJ2-1; D is ambiguous. Germline V gene lookup returns CDR1 SGHDN and CDR2 FVKESK. The V and J ends lost 0 bases and 11 bases respectively, with 8 bases between them. The CDR3 is 12 amino acids. The CDR3 bases are TGTGCCAGCAGCCAAGATAGGGCTCAGCAGTTCTTC. This translates into CASSQDRAQQFF.

The rearrangement uses TRBV12-3 or TRBV12-4 and TRBJ2-3, with D maybe TRBD2 (7 bases). V was pared by 7 bases and J by 6 bases, with 17 bases between. This CDR3 has 14 residues. CDR3 sequence: CASIPGKGGDTQYF. In DNA, the CDR3 is TGTGCCAGCATCCCAGGGAAGGGGGGGGATACGCAGTATTTT.

This clonotype was observed a handful of times. This chain uses TRBV7-8 with TRBJ2-7, with D possibly being TRBD1 (6 bases). The CDR3 totals 11 residues. From germline, CDR1 is SGHVS and CDR2 FQNEAQ. The V and J ends lost 5 bases and 7 bases respectively, with 9 bases between them. The CDR3: CASSLTGEQYF. CDR3 coding DNA: TGTGCCAGCAGCCTAACAGGGGAGCAGTACTTC.